This is a list of T cell receptor beta chains from one sample in a study of T cells after yellow fever vaccination. TCRdb reanalysed the 5' RACE reads using MiXCR and keeps one entry per CDR3 protein. The sample lists around 300,000 distinct CDR3 sequences; roughly 4.3% were seen once. The sample in question was PBMCs, obtained 15 days after the yellow fever booster vaccination. Every receptor here comes from a man between 18 and 35 years old who received the YFV17D yellow fever vaccine. CDR3s include the opening cysteine and the closing phenylalanine or tryptophan. The D gene is left open where the match is weak. Clone size is given for some rows only: seen once, a few or many times, or a class if the clone is expanded.

size,V,D,J,DNA,CDR3
few,TRBV7-2,.,TRBJ1-3,TGTGCCAGCAGCTTAGTCGGGACACCTGGAAACACCATATATTTT,CASSLVGTPGNTIYF
many,TRBV5-1,TRBD2,TRBJ2-1,TGCGCCAGCAGCGTACCTAGCGGTGGGGGGACCTACAATGAGCAGTTCTTC,CASSVPSGGGTYNEQFF
many,TRBV6-5,.,TRBJ2-3,TGTGCCAGCGGGGACCGACGAGATACGCAGTATTTT,CASGDRRDTQYF
.,TRBV29-1,.,TRBJ1-1,TGCAGCGTTGGCCCCAGGGGAACCCAGGACACTGAAGCTTTCTTT,CSVGPRGTQDTEAFF
many,TRBV9,TRBD1,TRBJ1-5,TGTGCCAGCAGCCCAGGGGGGGCTGGCGGGCCCCAGCATTTT,CASSPGGAGGPQHF
many,TRBV5-1,.,TRBJ2-4,TGCGCCAGCAGCTTGGAACAGGTGGACATTCAGTACTTC,CASSLEQVDIQYF
few,TRBV10-2,.,TRBJ2-1,TGCGCCAGCGGTGAGGGTAGCCCCCCTTATGAGCAGTTCTTC,CASGEGSPPYEQFF
many,TRBV7-9,.,TRBJ1-2,TGTGCCAGCAGCTTTCCAGGGTCTAACTATGGCTACACCTTC,CASSFPGSNYGYTF
few,TRBV6-2/TRBV6-3,.,TRBJ2-7,TGTGCCAGCAACCCGGACAGGAGGGTCGGCGAGCAGTACTTC,CASNPDRRVGEQYF
.,TRBV7-2,TRBD1,TRBJ1-3,TGTGCCAGCAGCCTTACCGGGACAGGGGGCGGTTGGGGCTCTGGAAACACCATATATTTT,CASSLTGTGGGWGSGNTIYF
many,TRBV20-1,TRBD1,TRBJ2-7,TGCAGTGCTAGGTCGATCGCCCGGGACAGGGGGCAATTTCTCCCCTACGAGCAGTACTTC,CSARSIARDRGQFLPYEQYF
.,TRBV3-1,TRBD1,TRBJ1-6,TGTGCCAGCAGCCGAGTCAGGGGGCCGAATTCACCCCTCCACTTT,CASSRVRGPNSPLHF
many,TRBV20-1,.,TRBJ1-1,TGCAGCGTAAGCCTCACTGAAGCTTTCTTT,CSVSLTEAFF
many,TRBV10-3,.,TRBJ1-1,TGTGCCATCACGCGGGGATTGGGTAACACTGAAGCTTTCTTT,CAITRGLGNTEAFF
many,TRBV5-1,.,TRBJ2-5,TGCGCCAGCAGCTTGGAGGACCAGACCCAGTACTTC,CASSLEDQTQYF
.,TRBV7-2,TRBD1,TRBJ2-7,TGTGCCAGCACAGGGGGTGGTTACGAGCAGTACTTC,CASTGGGYEQYF
many,TRBV9,.,TRBJ2-1,TGTGCCAGCAGCGTAGAGGACTCCTACAATGAGCAGTTCTTC,CASSVEDSYNEQFF
few,TRBV5-1,.,TRBJ1-3,TGCGCCAGCAGACTTGGAGGGGCCGGAAACACCATATATTTT,CASRLGGAGNTIYF
few,TRBV20-1,.,TRBJ2-3,TGCAGTGCTAATAAGGACGGGAAAAGTCCAGATACGCAGTATTTT,CSANKDGKSPDTQYF
once,TRBV5-4,.,TRBJ1-3,TGTGCCAGCAGTCGGTGGGGGAGAGGTGGAAACACCATATATTTT,CASSRWGRGGNTIYF
.,TRBV6-2/TRBV6-3,TRBD2,TRBJ2-3,TGTGCCCTGGGGCTAGCGGGTACCACAGATACGCAGTATTTT,CALGLAGTTDTQYF
many,TRBV12-3/TRBV12-4,.,TRBJ1-4,TGTGCCAGCAGTTTACACACTAATGAAAAACTGTTTTTT,CASSLHTNEKLFF
.,TRBV24-1,.,TRBJ2-1,TGTGCCACCAGTTCATCAGGGGGGCATGAGCAGTTCTTC,CATSSSGGHEQFF
many,TRBV4-3,TRBD2,TRBJ2-5,TGCGCCAGCAGCCTTGCGGGGGGAGCCCAAGAGACCCAGTACTTC,CASSLAGGAQETQYF
many,TRBV7-2,.,TRBJ2-1,TGTGCCAGCAGCTTAGTGGCGGTCCAGCAGTTCTTC,CASSLVAVQQFF
few,TRBV15,.,TRBJ1-5,TGTGCCACCTGCAGAGCCACGGCCCTTCCGAATCAGCCCCAGCATTTT,CATCRATALPNQPQHF
few,TRBV12-3/TRBV12-4,.,TRBJ2-1,TGTGCCAGCAGTTTGGGCAGGGGTTTCAACAATGAGCAGTTCTTC,CASSLGRGFNNEQFF
.,TRBV12-3/TRBV12-4,.,TRBJ1-2,TGTGCCAGCAGTTTCAGAGACTATGGCTACACCTTC,CASSFRDYGYTF
.,TRBV2,.,TRBJ2-3,TGTGCCAGTCGAGGGGCTGTCAACACAGATACGCAGTATTTT,CASRGAVNTDTQYF
many,TRBV7-9,.,TRBJ2-5,TGTGCCAGCAGCTTAGCCCCGACCCAGTACTTC,CASSLAPTQYF
.,TRBV12-3/TRBV12-4,TRBD2,TRBJ2-5,TGTGCCAGCACCTCTTTCAAACGGGGAGGACTAGCGGGGTTTCAAGAGACCCAGTACTTC,CASTSFKRGGLAGFQETQYF
many,TRBV20-1,TRBD2,TRBJ2-1,TGCAGTGCTCGTACTAGCGGGGGGGCGGGCGAGCAGTTCTTC,CSARTSGGAGEQFF
.,TRBV3-1,.,TRBJ1-2,TGTGCCAGCAGCCATGGGTCGCCATATGGCTACACCTTC,CASSHGSPYGYTF
.,TRBV20-1,.,TRBJ1-5,TGCAGTGCTAGTGCCACCCCTAATCAGCCCCAGCATTTT,CSASATPNQPQHF
many,TRBV5-1,.,TRBJ2-2,TGCGCCAGCAGCTTGGGGCTTTCCACCGGGGAGCTGTTTTTT,CASSLGLSTGELFF
few,TRBV5-1,.,TRBJ2-1,TGCGCCAGCAGCCCGGGGTCCGACAATGAGCAGTTCTTC,CASSPGSDNEQFF
.,TRBV7-9,.,TRBJ1-1,TGTGCCAGCAGCTCATACAGGGAGCTCCAGGACACTGAAGCTTTCTTT,CASSSYRELQDTEAFF
few,TRBV5-1,TRBD1,TRBJ2-1,TGCGCCAGCAGCACTCGGACAGGGGGAGGTAATAATGAGCAGTTCTTC,CASSTRTGGGNNEQFF
many,TRBV20-1,TRBD1,TRBJ2-7,TGCAGTGCTGTCCCGGGACAGGGGTACGAGCAGTACTTC,CSAVPGQGYEQYF
.,TRBV10-3,.,TRBJ1-1,TGTGCCATCAGTGAGCTAGCCAGGAGGGATACTGAAGCTTTCTTT,CAISELARRDTEAFF
.,TRBV5-1,.,TRBJ2-2,TGCGCCAGCAGCTTTTCGGGGCCTAACACCGGGGAGCTGTTTTTT,CASSFSGPNTGELFF
.,TRBV5-6,.,TRBJ2-1,TGTGCCAGCAGCGGGGGCGGGCTCAACAATGAGCAGTTCTTC,CASSGGGLNNEQFF
.,TRBV19,.,TRBJ2-3,TGTGCCAGTAGTATTTGGCGGGCTAGCACAGATACGCAGTATTTT,CASSIWRASTDTQYF
many,TRBV5-1,TRBD1,TRBJ2-2,TGCGCCAGCAGCTTGGCCGGGACAGACACCGGGGAGCTGTTTTTT,CASSLAGTDTGELFF
many,TRBV10-3,.,TRBJ2-5,TGTGCCATCAGTGAGTCGGGCCTCCAAGAGACCCAGTACTTC,CAISESGLQETQYF
.,TRBV9,.,TRBJ1-5,TGTGCCAGCAGTCCAGGGCCGGGCAATCAGCCCCAGCATTTT,CASSPGPGNQPQHF
.,TRBV5-1,.,TRBJ2-3,TGCGCCAGCAGCTCCTCTAGTTCAGATACGCAGTATTTT,CASSSSSSDTQYF
few,TRBV19,.,TRBJ2-2,TGTGCCAGTAGTATCTGGCAGGGAACCGGGGAGCTGTTTTTT,CASSIWQGTGELFF
many,TRBV5-1,.,TRBJ2-4,TGCGCCAGCAGCTTGGTCAGTAGGCTGGGAGGCAAAAACATTCAGTACTTC,CASSLVSRLGGKNIQYF
few,TRBV20-1,.,TRBJ2-5,TGCAGTGCCCCACCAACAGGGAATCCTTGGACCCAGTACTTC,CSAPPTGNPWTQYF